This T cell receptor beta chain was found in a study of cytomegalovirus exposure and HLA in healthy donors. The V and J ends lost 4 bases and 6 bases respectively, with 12 bases between them. CDR3 length: 14 residues. The germline V gene has CDR1 SGHTA and CDR2 FQGNSA. Both 60 Vbeta primers and 13 Jbeta primers went into the PCR. Assay: immunoSEQ multiplex PCR; the TCRdb copy retains only in-frame clones and omits some. The table lists around 140,000 clones. Sequencing input: PBMCs. This clonotype was obtained from a woman aged 18 to 35 in good health and CMV-seronegative. The chain carries TRBV7-2 and TRBJ2-2; TRBD1 is a possible D gene (6 bases). The CDR3 protein is CASSSTGLAGELFF. The CDR3 coding sequence is TGTGCCAGCAGCTCGACAGGATTGGCCGGGGAGCTGTTTTTT.